Listed below are T cell receptor beta chains from one sample, sequenced in a study of long-term antiretroviral therapy in people with HIV. Here immunoSEQ multiplex PCR was the method, and the copy in TCRdb shows in-frame clones only, minus some. The top ten clones hold 5.5% to 6% of a sample with around 25,000 clones, more than 65% of them seen once. Sequenced here: unsorted PBMCs, sampled 4.4 years after starting antiretroviral therapy. The receptors were gathered from a man aged 30-40 years with HIV. Each CDR3 is given with its conserved first and last residue.

V: TRBV27; J: TRBJ1-1; CDR3: CASRVQGYTEAFF
V: TRBV7-8; J: TRBJ2-7; CDR3: CASSLGQAGYTSEQYF
V: TRBV6-1; J: TRBJ2-5; CDR3: CASGQGDQETQYF
V: TRBV28; J: TRBJ2-7; CDR3: CASSSTGILRAGEQYF
V: TRBV7-3; J: TRBJ1-2; CDR3: CASSLSRGTNYGYTF
V: TRBV7-2; J: TRBJ2-7; CDR3: CASSLGNSLEQYF
V: TRBV11-2; J: TRBJ2-7; CDR3: CASSVDIGTYEQYF
V: TRBV15; J: TRBJ2-1; CDR3: CATSRQAGTGIYNEQFF
V: TRBV9; J: TRBJ1-2; CDR3: CASSVAFSTDYYGYTF
V: TRBV7-9; J: TRBJ2-7; CDR3: CASSRIRQGAIYEQYF
V: TRBV4-2; J: TRBJ1-4; CDR3: CASSRLFDGNEKLFF
V: TRBV7-6; J: TRBJ1-2; CDR3: CASSLGERVQNGYTF
V: TRBV9; J: TRBJ1-1; CDR3: CASSVGSGALNTEAFF
V: TRBV7-2; J: TRBJ2-5; CDR3: CASSFGGPETQYF
V: TRBV4-1; J: TRBJ2-1; CDR3: CASSPSGGLYNEQFF
V: TRBV5-4; J: TRBJ2-5; CDR3: CASSLGGSWGETQYF
V: TRBV9; J: TRBJ2-7; CDR3: CASSVARDTSYEQYF
V: TRBV5-8; J: TRBJ2-7; CDR3: CASSLGGFSYEQYF
V: TRBV27; J: TRBJ1-5; CDR3: CASSLGGAQPQHF
V: TRBV5-6; J: TRBJ2-2; CDR3: CASNRDRGRGANTGELFF
V: TRBV29-1; J: TRBJ2-1; CDR3: CSVEGGLAGVEQFF
V: TRBV19; J: TRBJ2-7; CDR3: CASSGGSSYEQYF
V: TRBV5-1; J: TRBJ2-1; CDR3: CASSGQGIYNEQFF
V: TRBV13; J: TRBJ1-1; CDR3: CASSPGAGTIAAFF
V: TRBV11-2; J: TRBJ2-7; CDR3: CASSLDPGRSYEQYF
V: TRBV4-1; J: TRBJ2-3; CDR3: CASSQAGQGSTRTDTQYF
V: TRBV7-2; J: TRBJ2-5; CDR3: CASSLAGTQETQYF
V: TRBV7-3; J: TRBJ2-2; CDR3: CASSWTGVGELFF
V: TRBV19; J: TRBJ1-5; CDR3: CASSPRDGNQPQHF
V: TRBV7-2; J: TRBJ1-2; CDR3: CASSSSPTGSGYYGYTF
V: TRBV6-5; J: TRBJ2-1; CDR3: CASKTSGGISEQFF
V: TRBV7-9; J: TRBJ2-1; CDR3: CASSLRASGSYNEQFF
V: TRBV5-1; J: TRBJ2-1; CDR3: CASSFSPASGYNEQFF
V: TRBV5-6; J: TRBJ2-2; CDR3: CASSVSGTGRTGELFF
V: TRBV5-1; J: TRBJ1-2; CDR3: CASSLRDPSYGYTF
V: TRBV9; J: TRBJ2-5; CDR3: CASNRGQETQYF
V: TRBV2; J: TRBJ1-1; CDR3: CASSERSGGVEAFF
V: TRBV28; J: TRBJ2-7; CDR3: CASSLSGNPYEQYF
V: TRBV28; J: TRBJ2-7; CDR3: CASSRTGGNYEQYF
V: TRBV10-3; J: TRBJ2-7; CDR3: CAISEIPLGIWNEQYF
V: TRBV10-3; J: TRBJ2-7; CDR3: CAISESGAEGLYEQYF
V: TRBV18; J: TRBJ2-4; CDR3: CASSPGRGFSGNIQYF
V: TRBV9; J: TRBJ2-7; CDR3: CASSVGQGDEQYF
V: TRBV27; J: TRBJ1-5; CDR3: CASSLGSEGNQPQHF
V: TRBV6-5; J: TRBJ1-2; CDR3: CASRRGQGEGYTF
V: TRBV18; J: TRBJ1-1; CDR3: CASSRAGGLNTEAFF
V: TRBV19; J: TRBJ1-4; CDR3: CASSSRRGREKLFF
V: TRBV15; J: TRBJ2-7; CDR3: CATEDRASYEQYF